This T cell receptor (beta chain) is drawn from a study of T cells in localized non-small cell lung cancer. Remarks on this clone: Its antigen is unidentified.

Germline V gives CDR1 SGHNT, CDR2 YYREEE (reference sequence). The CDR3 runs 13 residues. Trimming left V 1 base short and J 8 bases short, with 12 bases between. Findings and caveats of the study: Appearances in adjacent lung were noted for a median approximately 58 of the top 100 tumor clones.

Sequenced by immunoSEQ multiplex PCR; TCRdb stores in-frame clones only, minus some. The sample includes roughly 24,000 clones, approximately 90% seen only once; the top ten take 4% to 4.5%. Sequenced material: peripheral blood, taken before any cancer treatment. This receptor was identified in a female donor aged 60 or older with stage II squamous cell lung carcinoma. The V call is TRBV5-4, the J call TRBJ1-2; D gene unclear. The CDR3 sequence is CASSLYRERGYTF. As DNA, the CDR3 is TGTGCCAGCAGCTTGTATAGGGAAAGAGGCTACACCTTC.